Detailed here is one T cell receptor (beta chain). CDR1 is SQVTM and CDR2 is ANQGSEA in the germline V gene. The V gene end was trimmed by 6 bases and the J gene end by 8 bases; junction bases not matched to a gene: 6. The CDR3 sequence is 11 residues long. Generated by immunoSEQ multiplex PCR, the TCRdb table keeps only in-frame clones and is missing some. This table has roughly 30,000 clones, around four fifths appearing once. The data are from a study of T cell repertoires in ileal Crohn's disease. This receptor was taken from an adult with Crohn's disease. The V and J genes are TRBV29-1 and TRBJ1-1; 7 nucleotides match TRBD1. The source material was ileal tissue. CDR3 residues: CSVRQGVEAFF. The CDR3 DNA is TGCAGCGTCAGACAGGGTGTGGAAGCTTTCTTT.